These 11 T cell receptor beta chains came from one sample sequenced in a study of blood T cell repertoires in COVID-19. Produced via immunoSEQ multiplex PCR; TCRdb's table is partial and in-frame only. The sample has roughly 230,000 clones, around 83% seen once; the top ten hold about 8%. The specimen was peripheral blood. The receptors shown here come from a woman aged 45-60 years with acute or convalescent COVID-19.

The J gene is TRBJ2-2, the V gene TRBV28; TRBD2 matches 7 bases. The J segment lost 7 bases and the V segment lost 8 bases, leaving 7 bases of the junction unmatched. The germline CDR1 and CDR2 sequences are MDHEN and SYDVKM. The CDR3 contains 13 residues. This chain's CDR3 is CASGRAGVGELFF. Written as DNA, the CDR3 is TGTGCCAGCGGGAGGGCTGGGGTCGGGGAGCTGTTTTTT.

The CDR3 spells CASSQGTSGVYNEQFF. The DNA for the CDR3 is TGCGCCAGCAGCCAAGGGACTAGCGGAGTCTACAATGAGCAGTTCTTC. The chain recombines TRBV4-1 with TRBJ2-1, with 10 bases lining up with TRBD2. Unmatched junction bases numbered 3, after V lost 1 base and J lost 3 bases. The length of the CDR3 is 16 residues. Germline CDR1 reads MGHRA; CDR2 reads YSYEKL.

In DNA form, the CDR3 reads TGTGCCAGCGAGGGGGGGCGATTGTCTAACTATGGCTACACCTTC. This gives the protein CASEGGRLSNYGYTF. The chain combines TRBV7-2 with TRBJ1-2, with D possibly TRBD1 on 6 matching bases. V lost 8 bases, J lost 0 bases, and 16 bases lay in between. The germline CDR1 and CDR2 sequences are SGHTA and FQGNSA. This CDR3 is built from 15 residues.

Concerning this clone itself: Other DNA sequences in this sample translate to the same CDR3. This chain joins TRBV9 and TRBJ2-1; 8 nucleotides line up with TRBD2. Per the germline V gene, CDR1 is SGDLS and CDR2 is YYNGEE. This CDR3 spans 15 amino acids. Trimming took 0 bases from V and 2 from J; bases not matched to a gene: 1. CDR3 sequence reads: CASSVGGGPYNEQFF. Written as DNA, the CDR3 is TGTGCCAGCAGCGTAGGCGGGGGGCCCTACAATGAGCAGTTCTTC.

The chain links TRBV7-8 to TRBJ2-1; 8 nucleotides match TRBD2. J was trimmed by 9 bases and V by 5 bases; bases with no gene match: 3. CDR3 length equals 12 residues. Per germline, CDR1 SGHVS and CDR2 FQNEAQ. The CDR3 here is CASSATSGEQFF. The CDR3, as DNA: TGTGCCAGCAGCGCCACTAGCGGTGAGCAGTTCTTC.

The rearrangement uses TRBV15 and TRBJ1-4; tentatively, D is TRBD1 (5 bases). The CDR3 consists of 15 residues. V was pared by 0 bases and J by 8 bases, with 13 bases between. Germline assignment: CDR1 LNHNV and CDR2 YYDKDF (reference sequence). CDR3 coding DNA: TGTGCCACCAGCAGAGATAAGGGACTGGGGGAAAAACTGTTTTTT. Protein product: CATSRDKGLGEKLFF.

V gene TRBV28 combines with J gene TRBJ1-1, with 8 bases lining up with TRBD1. Trimming removed 2 bases from V and 2 bases from J; junction bases left unmatched: 4. Germline CDR1 and CDR2: MDHEN and SYDVKM. The CDR3 has 15 residues. CDR3 in amino acids: CASSLPDRANTEAFF. The CDR3 DNA is TGTGCCAGCAGTTTACCGGACAGGGCAAACACTGAAGCTTTCTTT.

The chain joins TRBV7-9 to TRBJ2-2, with 9 bases identical to TRBD2. J was trimmed by 6 bases and V by 0 bases; bases with no gene match: 2. Germline V gene sequence: CDR1 SEHNR, CDR2 FQNEAQ (reference sequence). The CDR3 is 15 amino acids. The CDR3 DNA reads as TGTGCCAGCAGCTTAGCGACTAGCGGCGCCGGGGAGCTGTTTTTT. This translates into CASSLATSGAGELFF.

This clone was seen only a few times. The J gene is TRBJ1-2, the V gene TRBV19; 11 bases align to TRBD1. Germline trimming cut 6 bases from V and 1 base from J; bases unmatched to any gene: 4. The CDR3 extends over 15 amino acids. Germline V gives CDR1 LNHDA, CDR2 SQIVND (reference sequence). In DNA, the CDR3 is TGTGCCAGTAGCAAGGGGACAGGGGGTAACTATGGCTACACCTTC. Its protein is CASSKGTGGNYGYTF. The whole variable domain, filled in from reference TRBV19 and TRBJ1-2, reads DGGITQSPKYLFRKEGQNVTLSCEQNLNHDAMYWYRQDPGQGLRLIYYSQIVNDFQKGDIAEGYSVSREKKESFPLTVTSAQKNPTAFYLCASSKGTGGNYGYTFGSGTRLTVV.

In its sample, this clone was seen once. V and J are TRBV30 and TRBJ1-2, with D perhaps TRBD1 (6 bases). This CDR3 is built from 12 residues. V lost 2 bases, J lost 8 bases, and 12 bases lay in between. Per germline, CDR1 GTSNPN and CDR2 SVGIG (reference sequence). The CDR3 spells CAWSFTGTGYTF. CDR3 sequence (DNA): TGTGCCTGGAGTTTTACAGGGACGGGCTACACCTTC.

The chain employs TRBV19 and TRBJ2-2; D gene unclear. Per the germline V gene, CDR1 is LNHDA and CDR2 is SQIVND (reference sequence). Trimming removed 7 bases at V and 2 bases at J, with 8 bases between. This CDR3 is built from 13 residues. The CDR3 here is CASTPRNTGELFF. The CDR3 DNA follows: TGTGCCAGTACCCCCAGAAACACCGGGGAGCTGTTTTTT.